The 12 T cell receptor beta chains below were found in one sample sequenced in a study of post-analysis software for immune sequencing data. Points from the study as a whole: TRBV5-6, TRBV5-1 and TRBV20-1 were among 4 or 5 TRBV segments more frequent in patients than controls.

Unique molecular identifiers were built into the TCR beta cDNA libraries. TCRdb re-called the PCR reads with MiXCR, one entry per CDR3 protein. Among approximately 350,000 distinct CDR3 sequences listed, approximately 33% were seen once. These TCRs are of unknown antigen specificity. What was sequenced was blood. The receptors stem from a girl aged 5 to 17 with multiple sclerosis.

The rearrangement links TRBV7-2 to TRBJ1-1; D not resolved. Trimming took 8 bases from V and 3 from J, leaving 7 bases between them. This CDR3 region has 11 residues. The V gene's germline CDR1 is SGHTA and CDR2 FQGNSA. The DNA of the CDR3 is TGTGCCAGCCTAAAGTACACTGAAGCTTTCTTT. Translation: CASLKYTEAFF.

This clonotype was detected only a few times. The rearrangement joins TRBV20-1 to TRBJ1-5, with TRBD1 identical over 9 bases. Per germline, CDR1 DFQATT and CDR2 SNEGSKA (reference sequence). The CDR3 runs 17 residues. V lost 0 bases to trimming and J lost 6 bases; unmatched junction nucleotides: 12. CDR3 residues: CSARDFTGGQGLQPQHF. CDR3 in DNA: TGCAGTGCTAGAGATTTCACGGGGGGACAGGGACTTCAGCCCCAGCATTTT.

The V call is TRBV3-1, the J call TRBJ2-5; D unclear. Deletions cut 2 bases from V and 3 bases from J, with 13 bases between. The CDR3 length is 15 residues. Germline V lookup: CDR1 LGHDT, CDR2 YNNKEL (reference sequence). CDR3 sequence reads: CASSQMGMQEETQYF. The CDR3 DNA sequence: TGTGCCAGCAGCCAAATGGGGATGCAGGAAGAGACCCAGTACTTC.

This clonotype was seen a handful of times. This chain uses TRBV5-1 with TRBJ2-1; D is perhaps TRBD1 (6 bases). The germline V gene has CDR1 SGHRS and CDR2 YFSETQ. The CDR3 consists of 16 residues. Trimming cost V 4 bases and J 2 bases, with 16 bases left between them. The CDR3 region has the DNA TGCGCCAGCAGCCCTACACCGGGACAAACCTACAATGAGCAGTTCTTC. This codes for CASSPTPGQTYNEQFF.

The genes are TRBV20-1 and TRBJ2-5; 10 bases align to TRBD2. Germline lookup yields CDR1 DFQATT and CDR2 SNEGSKA (reference sequence). The CDR3 is 12 amino acids. V gave up 7 bases and J gave up 11 bases; unmatched junction bases: 10. The CDR3 DNA follows: TGCAGTGGTAGCGGGAGGTTGAATGAGCAGTACTTC. Translating it yields CSGSGRLNEQYF.

This chain links TRBV12-5 with TRBJ1-5; 7 bases line up with TRBD1. Germline trimming cut 7 bases from V and 4 bases from J; bases unmatched to any gene: 7. Germline V gene lookup returns CDR1 LGHNT and CDR2 FRNRAP. The CDR3 sequence is 14 residues long. The CDR3 is CASATPGGNQPQHF. The DNA for the CDR3 is TGTGCTAGTGCCACCCCAGGGGGTAATCAGCCCCAGCATTTT.

The chain combines TRBV29-1 with TRBJ2-4; D remains ambiguous. The J call may not be correct, given that the DNA end is closer to TRBJ2-7. Per the germline V gene, CDR1 is SQVTM and CDR2 is ANQGSEA. This CDR3 region has 12 residues. CDR3 nucleotide sequence: TGCAGCGTTGATGGTTTGGGGTACGAGCAGTACTTC. Translated: CSVDGLGYEQYF.

The CDR3 bases are TGTGCCAGCAGCCCAGGCGAACAGGGGAGGGGCTACACCTTC. This sequence encodes CASSPGEQGRGYTF. The rearrangement uses TRBV4-2 and TRBJ1-2; 7 nucleotides align to TRBD1. Germline trimming cut 4 bases from V and 8 bases from J; bases unmatched to any gene: 10. The CDR3 spans 14 residues. Per the germline V gene, CDR1 is LGHNA and CDR2 is YNFKEQ.

The chain carries TRBV20-1 and TRBJ1-4, with D possibly being TRBD1 (5 bases). This CDR3 comprises 12 residues. V lost 4 bases, J lost 5 bases, and 8 bases lay in between. Germline CDR1 is DFQATT and CDR2 is SNEGSKA (reference sequence). CDR3 DNA sequence: TGCAGTGCTAAACGGGGCAATGAAAAACTGTTTTTT. It is translated as CSAKRGNEKLFF.

The V call is TRBV5-4, the J call TRBJ1-6; no clear D gene. The CDR3 covers 14 residues. The V and J ends lost 4 bases and 7 bases respectively, with 12 bases between them. The germline V gene has CDR1 SGHNT and CDR2 YYREEE (reference sequence). DNA for the CDR3: TGTGCCAGCAGCGCCCGGAGGTCAAATTCACCCCTCCACTTT. Encoded protein: CASSARRSNSPLHF.

This clonotype was observed a single time. The V call is TRBV15, the J call TRBJ1-1, with TRBD1 identical over 8 bases. Germline V gene lookup returns CDR1 LNHNV and CDR2 YYDKDF (reference sequence). The CDR3 loop spans 17 amino acids. The V segment lost 5 bases and the J segment 0 bases; nucleotides outside the gene matches: 11. CDR3 sequence (DNA): TGTGCCACCAGCCGAGGGTTCAACAGGGGGATGAACACTGAAGCTTTCTTT. Protein sequence: CATSRGFNRGMNTEAFF. Full variable domain (remainder filled in from reference TRBV15 and TRBJ1-1): DAMVIQNPRYQVTQFGKPVTLSCSQTLNHNVMYWYQQKSSQAPKLLFHYYDKDFNNEADTPDNFQSRRPNTSFCFLDIRSPGLGDTAMYLCATSRGFNRGMNTEAFFGQGTRLTVV.

CDR3 DNA: TGTGCCAGCAGCTCCCTTGGACTAGTTACCTCAGTGGATACGCAGTATTTT. Translating gives CASSSLGLVTSVDTQYF. The chain is built from TRBV11-2 and TRBJ2-3; the match to TRBD2 covers 7 bases. V trimming: 4 bases; J trimming: 6 bases; junction bases outside the gene matches: 16. The length of the CDR3 is 17 residues. Germline V gives CDR1 SGHAT, CDR2 FQNNGV.